This TCR beta chain was identified in a study of CD8+ T cells in alopecia areata. Study at large: Treated patients were dosed with oral tofacitinib, taking 5 to 10 mg twice daily.

General study points: Lesional scalp displayed greater clonality than normal scalp, most notably in alopecia totalis/universalis.

Once RNA had been extracted, it was reverse transcribed into cDNA to act as the sequencing template. Profiled with immunoSEQ multiplex PCR; TCRdb holds only in-frame clones, not every one. The sample holds about 250,000 clones, around three fifths seen once. Treatment in this sample: oral pan-JAK inhibitor, 5-10 mg twice daily. In alopecia areata patients, both lesional scalp punch biopsies and peripheral blood were collected. Starting from PBMCs, sorting isolated CD4+ and CD8+ T cells. Worth noting for this clone: What it recognizes is unknown.

The CDR3 is made up of 13 amino acids. Trimming pared 2 bases from V and 6 bases from J, leaving 10 bases between. The germline CDR1 and CDR2 sequences are MGHDK and SYGVNS. The sample was CD4+ T cells sorted from blood, taken around week 52, from a patient treated with tofacitinib. The receptor's source is a human donor with alopecia areata. The V call is TRBV25-1, the J call TRBJ1-2; D not certain. The CDR3 protein is CASSESRTDGYTF. CDR3 in DNA: TGTGCCAGCAGTGAAAGCAGGACTGATGGCTACACCTTC.